This T cell receptor beta chain is drawn from a study of identical twins (dated by TCRdb to the mid-2010s). Looking at the study overall: To test whether fetal clonotypes persist, the study used deep sequencing on TCR alpha and beta repertoires from monozygotic twins, unrelated adults of various ages, and cord blood. To rule out contamination, replicate twin experiments were performed at different times with different library preparation protocols. The research as a whole found: Out-of-frame TCR alpha sequences shared between twins showed an excess of low generation-probability sequences compared with coincidental sharing between unrelated individuals. In beta out-of-frame sequences, excess twin sharing was weaker, because having fewer shared sequences lowered the signal-to-noise ratio. In monozygotic twins, recombination models systematically underestimated out-of-frame TCR alpha sharing, but the models matched the sharing seen between unrelated individuals. Zero-insertion analyses could be partly confounded by invariant T cells such as MAIT and iNKT, although diverse VJ usage argued against such confounding for most clonotypes. Conclusions relied on cross-sectional statistical analysis, since the same donors could not be followed over many years. Abundant cord blood beta clonotypes had fewer insertions, young adult naive repertoires showed a similar but weaker trend, and memory repertoires showed no such trend.

This clonotype occurred many times. Its antigen target is currently unknown. Per-nucleotide qualities are absent, and no much larger clonotype sits a single base away. The method was 5' RACE. Instrument used: Illumina HiSeq 2000. A universal primer binding site was added through template switching, and the final cDNA carried a unique molecular identifier so that TCR cDNA molecules could be counted accurately. Specific primers in the conserved constant-segment region were used to synthesize first-strand cDNA for TCR alpha and beta chains. To control for contamination, each cDNA library was double barcoded with a SMART-Mk sample barcode plus Illumina barcodes. TruSeq adapter sequences along with Illumina sample barcodes were introduced in two successive PCR steps. The TCR alpha and beta cDNA libraries were sequenced on the Illumina HiSeq platform using custom primers. The original pipeline was this. MiGEC was used to process raw reads and extract unique molecular identifiers, and MiXCR was used to find CDR3 positions. For each individual, recombination models were inferred using an EM algorithm with the repgenHMM and IGoR tools. The analysis of shared clonotypes was done with the tcR package in R, with sharing normalized by the product of cloneset sizes. To study raw recombination free of thymic and clonal selection effects, out-of-frame nonproductive sequences were analyzed. Using fastp trimming at Q25 and MiXCR clonotype assembly, TCRdb reanalyzed the public sequencing data and kept in-frame beta chains. Every entry covers one CDR3 protein and lists the most common genes and DNA from its rows. The V and J calls shown here were made by TCRdb, not taken from the authors' results. The sample data list approximately 690,000 distinct CDR3 sequences, and roughly 6% of these were observed just once. The ten largest clones take up around 1.7% of the sample.

Only healthy Caucasian donors were included. Three unrelated non-twin adults were additionally sequenced: a male aged 18 to 29, a male aged 50 to 60 and a female aged 50 to 60. Using Miltenyi CD45RO+ enrichment and human naive T-cell isolation kits, memory (CD45RO+) and naive T cells were isolated from PBMC. The source is a man younger than 35 in good health. Input material: naive T cells sorted from blood. The sample's cell subset or site, from its label and the paper: cells isolated with a human naive T-cell isolation kit.

The CDR3 here reads CASSLVRAASYEQYF. The sequence in DNA is TGCGCCAGCAGCTTGGTCAGGGCGGCTTCCTACGAGCAGTACTTC. Recombination joined TRBV5-1 with TRBJ2-7; possibly the D gene is TRBD1, per 5 matching bases. Via the germline V gene, CDR1 is SGHRS and CDR2 YFSETQ. Including cysteine and phenylalanine, the CDR3 has 15 amino acids. Of the read, only the CDR3 DNA is kept; its 45 bases are in frame from base 1. V sheds 0 bases and J sheds 1 base, leaving 11 bases between their ends.